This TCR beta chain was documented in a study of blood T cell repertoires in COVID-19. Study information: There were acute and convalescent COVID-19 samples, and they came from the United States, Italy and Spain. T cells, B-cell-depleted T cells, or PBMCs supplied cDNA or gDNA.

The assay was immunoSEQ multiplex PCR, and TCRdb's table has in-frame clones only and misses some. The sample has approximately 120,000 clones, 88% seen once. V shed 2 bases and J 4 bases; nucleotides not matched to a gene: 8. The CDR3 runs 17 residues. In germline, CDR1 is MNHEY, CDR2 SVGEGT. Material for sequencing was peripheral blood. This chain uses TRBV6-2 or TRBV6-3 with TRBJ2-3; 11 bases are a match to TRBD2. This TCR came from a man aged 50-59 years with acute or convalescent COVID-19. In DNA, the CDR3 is TGTGCCAGCAGTTACCCCGGTGCACTAGCGGGAGCAGATACGCAGTATTTT. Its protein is CASSYPGALAGADTQYF.